These 25 T cell receptor beta chains came from one sample sequenced in a study of beta chain features in type 1 diabetes. The authors reverse transcribed all of the isolated RNA, so sequencing captured expressed TCRB transcripts. Assay: immunoSEQ multiplex PCR; the TCRdb copy retains only in-frame clones and omits some. The repertoire holds approximately 170,000 clones, with 7.8% as singletons. What these receptors recognize is not known. Findings of the study overall: TCRB CDR3 length was moderately but significantly reduced in all four CD4+ subsets of Type 1 diabetes patients.

The sequenced material came from central memory CD4+ T cells from blood. All receptors derive from a woman in her thirties or forties with type 1 diabetes.

This clone was seen a few times. The V gene is TRBV11-2, the J gene TRBJ2-5; 7 positions agree with TRBD2. The V gene's germline CDR1 is SGHAT and CDR2 FQNNGV. This CDR3 spans 14 amino acids. The V segment lost 5 bases and the J segment 4 bases; nucleotides outside the gene matches: 7. The CDR3 DNA reads as TGTGCCAGCAGCCTTCAGGGCGGGGGAGAGACCCAGTACTTC. Amino acids: CASSLQGGGETQYF. Supplemented by reference TRBV11-2 and TRBJ2-5, the full variable domain reads EAGVAQSPRYKIIEKRQSVAFWCNPISGHATLYWYQQILGQGPKLLIQFQNNGVVDDSQLPKDRFSAERLKGVDSTLKIQPAKLEDSAVYLCASSLQGGGETQYFGPGTRLLVL.

This chain uses TRBV7-8 with TRBJ1-4; the D gene is possibly TRBD1 (5 bases). V was clipped by 1 base and J by 6 bases, with 15 bases between them. The CDR3 consists of 16 residues. Looked up from germline, CDR1 is SGHVS and CDR2 is FQNEAQ. The CDR3 DNA sequence: TGTGCCAGCAGCTTAGGGAGGGGCCCACGGGATGAAAAACTGTTTTTT. Translated: CASSLGRGPRDEKLFF. The entire variable domain, with the rest obtained from reference TRBV7-8 and TRBJ1-4, is as follows: GAGVSQSPRYKVAKRGQDVALRCDPISGHVSLFWYQQALGQGPEFLTYFQNEAQLDKSGLPSDRFFAERPEGSVSTLKIQRTQQEDSAVYLCASSLGRGPRDEKLFFGSGTQLSVL.

This clone was recorded a few times. The chain links TRBV5-1 to TRBJ1-2, with TRBD1 identical over 8 bases. The CDR3 sequence is 16 residues long. The V segment lost 4 bases and the J segment 1 base; nucleotides outside the gene matches: 9. Germline loops: CDR1 SGHRS, CDR2 YFSETQ. CDR3 sequence reads: CASSPWTGKSNYGYTF. CDR3 bases: TGCGCCAGCAGCCCCTGGACAGGGAAGAGTAACTATGGCTACACCTTC.

There are a few counts of this clone. This sequence joins TRBV7-2 and TRBJ1-2, with 9 bases identical to TRBD1. The CDR3 loop spans 17 amino acids. Germline CDR1 and CDR2: SGHTA and FQGNSA. V shed 4 bases and J 2 bases; nucleotides not matched to a gene: 11. This CDR3 reads CASSSNRGHGENYGYTF. The CDR3 DNA sequence: TGTGCCAGCAGCTCCAACAGGGGGCATGGGGAGAACTATGGCTACACCTTC.

The chain is built from TRBV7-2 and TRBJ2-3; 7 bases align to TRBD2. Per the germline V gene, CDR1 is SGHTA and CDR2 is FQGNSA. Unmatched junction bases numbered 4, after V lost 5 bases and J lost 2 bases. The CDR3 runs to 14 residues. The CDR3 protein is CASSAGLTTDTQYF. In DNA form, the CDR3 reads TGTGCCAGCAGCGCGGGACTAACCACAGATACGCAGTATTTT.

There are many counts of this clone. V and J are TRBV7-2 and TRBJ2-7; D call uncertain. There are 14 residues in the CDR3. V was pared by 1 base and J by 4 bases, with 11 bases between. CDR1 and CDR2 (germline): SGHTA, FQGNSA. CDR3 residues: CASSLESWAYEQYF. CDR3 DNA: TGTGCCAGCAGCTTAGAGTCCTGGGCGTACGAGCAGTACTTC. The whole variable domain, filled in from reference TRBV7-2 and TRBJ2-7, reads GAGVSQSPSNKVTEKGKDVELRCDPISGHTALYWYRQSLGQGLEFLIYFQGNSAPDKSGLPSDRFSAERTGGSVSTLTIQRTQQEDSAVYLCASSLESWAYEQYFGPGTRLTVT.

The V gene is TRBV4-2, the J gene TRBJ1-1, with D uncertain. With 2 bases removed from V and 1 base from J, the gap between germline ends came to 8 bases. Germline V CDR1 and CDR2: LGHNA, YNFKEQ. This CDR3 region has 14 residues. CDR3 DNA: TGTGCCAGCAGCCAACCGGGAGAGAACACTGAAGCTTTCTTT. This encodes CASSQPGENTEAFF.

This clone has at least ten counts. The chain has TRBV10-3 and TRBJ2-7; D possibly corresponds to TRBD1 (6 bases). V lost 11 bases and J lost 2, with 13 bases in between. CDR1 ENHRY and CDR2 SYGVKD come from the germline V gene. This CDR3 has 12 residues. This chain's CDR3 is CAAGTKAYEQYF. Written as DNA, the CDR3 is TGTGCCGCCGGGACAAAAGCCTACGAGCAGTACTTC.

This clone was picked up a small number of times. The J gene is TRBJ2-3, the V gene TRBV5-4; 8 bases line up with TRBD2. Germline loops: CDR1 SGHNT, CDR2 YYREEE (reference sequence). CDR3 length equals 15 residues. V gave up 3 bases and J gave up 0 bases; unmatched junction bases: 3. This CDR3 is CASSSIAGSTDTQYF. In DNA, the CDR3 is TGTGCCAGCAGCTCGATAGCGGGAAGCACAGATACGCAGTATTTT.

The table lists this clone with a few counts. The chain has TRBV14 and TRBJ2-1; no clear D gene. With 2 bases removed from V and 9 bases from J, the gap between germline ends came to 17 bases. Germline V lookup: CDR1 SGHDN, CDR2 FVKESK. CDR3 size: 15 residues. The CDR3 DNA reads as TGTGCCAGCAGCCAAATCCAGGCTCGGCGAACTGAGCAGTTCTTC. Translation gives CASSQIQARRTEQFF.

This chain joins TRBV6-5 and TRBJ1-5; TRBD1 agrees at 9 bases. The germline V gene encodes CDR1 MNHEY and CDR2 SVGAGI. The V and J ends lost 6 bases and 6 bases, in that order; junction bases with no gene match: 9. CDR3 size: 15 residues. The CDR3 protein is CASRPGTGKGQPQHF. For the CDR3, the DNA is TGTGCCAGCAGACCTGGGACAGGGAAAGGTCAGCCCCAGCATTTT.

This clone appeared a few times. The gene calls are TRBV14 and TRBJ2-1; unclear D gene. Per the germline V gene, CDR1 is SGHDN and CDR2 is FVKESK. V lost 1 base to trimming and J lost 0 bases, with 7 bases between them. The CDR3 has 15 amino acids. Written as DNA, the CDR3 is TGTGCCAGCAGCCAAGGGTCGAGCTCCTACAATGAGCAGTTCTTC. Translating it yields CASSQGSSSYNEQFF.

The rearrangement uses TRBV28 and TRBJ2-1, with 8 bases that match TRBD2. V trimming: 7 bases; J trimming: 4 bases; junction bases outside the gene matches: 6. Germline CDR1 MDHEN, CDR2 SYDVKM. The CDR3 spans 14 residues. CDR3 bases: TGTGCCAGCACCCGGGCTAGCGGGTACAATGAGCAGTTCTTC. This encodes CASTRASGYNEQFF.

This clone was seen a few times. This chain uses TRBV7-9 with TRBJ1-2, with 10 nucleotides matching TRBD1. CDR3 size: 15 residues. Looked up from germline, CDR1 is SEHNR and CDR2 is FQNEAQ (reference sequence). V shed 0 bases, J shed 7 bases, and the junction held 5 bases outside the gene matches. The CDR3 DNA sequence: TGTGCCAGCAGCTTAGCCGGGACAGGGGAAAGTGGCTACACCTTC. Its protein is CASSLAGTGESGYTF.

At least ten counts were recorded for this clone. The chain links TRBV30 to TRBJ1-1, with a tentative D call TRBD1 (6 bases). The germline V gene encodes CDR1 GTSNPN and CDR2 SVGIG (reference sequence). The CDR3 covers 13 residues. With 4 bases removed from V and 0 bases from J, the gap between germline ends came to 9 bases. CDR3 protein: CAWTRQVNTEAFF. CDR3 coding DNA: TGTGCCTGGACGCGACAGGTGAACACTGAAGCTTTCTTT.

J is TRBJ2-2 and V is TRBV9; possibly TRBD2 for D (6 bases). Germline CDR1 SGDLS, CDR2 YYNGEE. Trimming took off 5 bases at V and 3 bases at J, with 11 bases between the two ends. This CDR3 is built from 14 residues. DNA of the CDR3: TGTGCCAGCAGGGGGACTGGGGACACCGGGGAGCTGTTTTTT. Protein product: CASRGTGDTGELFF. Supplemented by reference TRBV9 and TRBJ2-2, the full variable domain reads DSGVTQTPKHLITATGQRVTLRCSPRSGDLSVYWYQQSLDQGLQFLIQYYNGEERAKGNILERFSAQQFPDLHSELNLSSLELGDSALYFCASRGTGDTGELFFGEGSRLTVL.

This clone was counted between two and nine times. This chain connects TRBV4-2 to TRBJ2-7; TRBD1 matches at 8 bases. The CDR3 contains 20 residues. The germline V gene encodes CDR1 LGHNA and CDR2 YNFKEQ. Germline trimming cut 0 bases from V and 3 bases from J; bases unmatched to any gene: 19. The DNA for the CDR3 is TGTGCCAGCAGCCAAGACTTGGGCGTCCGGGGGACAGGACCCTACTACGAGCAGTACTTC. Encoded protein: CASSQDLGVRGTGPYYEQYF.

There are a few counts of this clone. The rearrangement uses TRBV10-3 and TRBJ2-3, with 7 bases lining up with TRBD2. Germline V gene lookup returns CDR1 ENHRY and CDR2 SYGVKD. The trim removed 6 bases at V and 1 base at J, leaving 7 bases unmatched. The CDR3 covers 15 residues. CDR3 nucleotides: TGTGCCATCAGCCAGCCGCTAGCGGGCACAGATACGCAGTATTTT. Translated: CAISQPLAGTDTQYF.

V gene TRBV18 combines with J gene TRBJ1-1, with a possible D match to TRBD1 (5 bases). Germline CDR1 and CDR2: KGHSH and LQKENI. The CDR3 is 13 amino acids. V shed 3 bases and J shed 7 bases, with 12 bases lying between them. CDR3 in amino acids: CASSPRQNLEAFF. CDR3 coding DNA: TGTGCCAGCTCACCTAGACAGAATCTTGAAGCTTTCTTT.

Ten or more counts support this clone. This rearrangement joins TRBV9 to TRBJ2-3; no reliable D call. Germline values: CDR1 SGDLS, CDR2 YYNGEE. V was cut by 0 bases and J by 2 bases, with 7 bases left in between. The CDR3 runs to 14 residues. CDR3 DNA sequence: TGTGCCAGCAGCGTAGGCCAGATCACAGATACGCAGTATTTT. Encoded protein: CASSVGQITDTQYF.

This sequence joins TRBV18 and TRBJ2-1, with D possibly TRBD2 on 5 matching bases. This CDR3 region has 14 residues. Trimming removed 4 bases at V and 7 bases at J, with 14 bases between. Germline values: CDR1 KGHSH, CDR2 LQKENI. The CDR3 here is CASSRSGISNEQFF. The CDR3 coding sequence is TGTGCCAGCTCACGTTCCGGGATCAGTAATGAGCAGTTCTTC.

This clone occurred many times. J is TRBJ1-4 and V is TRBV27; the match to TRBD1 covers 7 bases. The V segment lost 2 bases and the J segment 8 bases; nucleotides outside the gene matches: 5. The CDR3 loop spans 14 amino acids. Germline CDR1 MNHEY, CDR2 SMNVEV (reference sequence). Here the CDR3 DNA reads TGTGCCAGCAGTTTAAGACAGGGTGGGGAAAAACTGTTTTTT. It yields the protein CASSLRQGGEKLFF. Together with reference TRBV27 and TRBJ1-4, the CDR3 gives the full variable domain: EAQVTQNPRYLITVTGKKLTVTCSQNMNHEYMSWYRQDPGLGLRQIYYSMNVEVTDKGDVPEGYKVSRKEKRNFPLILESPSPNQTSLYFCASSLRQGGEKLFFGSGTQLSVL.

The table lists this clone with a few counts. This chain joins TRBV19 and TRBJ1-5; D is unresolved. The CDR3 is made up of 15 amino acids. With 6 bases removed from V and 0 bases from J, the gap between germline ends came to 12 bases. Germline V CDR1 and CDR2: LNHDA, SQIVND (reference sequence). CDR3 sequence reads: CASRGTVNSNQPQHF. In DNA, the CDR3 is TGTGCCAGTAGAGGTACAGTTAATAGCAATCAGCCCCAGCATTTT.

The chain couples TRBV5-8 to TRBJ2-7; perhaps TRBD2 as D (7 bases). The CDR3 is made up of 15 amino acids. Germline V gene lookup returns CDR1 SGHTS and CDR2 YDEGEE. Trimming removed 4 bases from V and 0 bases from J, with 14 bases in between. In DNA form, the CDR3 reads TGTGCCAGCAGCCCCACGGGGGGCCTCTCCTACGAGCAGTACTTC. It is translated as CASSPTGGLSYEQYF.

In its sample, this clone was seen a few times. This chain uses TRBV9 with TRBJ2-7; 11 bases fit TRBD2. Germline lookup yields CDR1 SGDLS and CDR2 YYNGEE. Trimming cost V 0 bases and J 3 bases; bases outside gene matches: 5. This CDR3 contains 16 residues. DNA of the CDR3: TGTGCCAGCAGCGTAGGGGACGGACTAGCGGGCTACGAGCAGTACTTC. Protein: CASSVGDGLAGYEQYF.